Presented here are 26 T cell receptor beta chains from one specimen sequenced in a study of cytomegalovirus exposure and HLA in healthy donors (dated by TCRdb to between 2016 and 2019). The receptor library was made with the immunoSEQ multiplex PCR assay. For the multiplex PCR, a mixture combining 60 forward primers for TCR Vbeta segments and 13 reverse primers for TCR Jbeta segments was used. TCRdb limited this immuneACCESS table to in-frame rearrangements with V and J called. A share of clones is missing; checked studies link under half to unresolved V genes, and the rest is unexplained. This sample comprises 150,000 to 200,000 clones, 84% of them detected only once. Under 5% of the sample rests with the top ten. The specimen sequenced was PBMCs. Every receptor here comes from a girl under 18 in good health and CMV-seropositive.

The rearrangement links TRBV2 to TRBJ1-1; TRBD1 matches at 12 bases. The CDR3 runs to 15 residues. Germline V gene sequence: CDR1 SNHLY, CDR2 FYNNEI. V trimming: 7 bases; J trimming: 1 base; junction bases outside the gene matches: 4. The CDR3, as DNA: TGTGCCAGCACGGGGGACAGGGGGCGGAACACTGAAGCTTTCTTT. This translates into CASTGDRGRNTEAFF.

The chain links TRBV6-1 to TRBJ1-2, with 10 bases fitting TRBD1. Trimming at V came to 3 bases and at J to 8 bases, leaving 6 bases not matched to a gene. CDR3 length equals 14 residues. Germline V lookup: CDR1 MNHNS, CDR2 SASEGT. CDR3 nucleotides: TGTGCCAGCAGTGAGGCGCCGGGACAGGGGGGCTACACCTTC. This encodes CASSEAPGQGGYTF.

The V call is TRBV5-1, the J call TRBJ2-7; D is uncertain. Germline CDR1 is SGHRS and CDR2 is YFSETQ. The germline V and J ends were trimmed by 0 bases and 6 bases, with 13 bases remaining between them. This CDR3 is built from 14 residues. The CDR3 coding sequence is TGCGCCAGCAGCTTGGTCCATGGGCCCGGCGAGCAGTACTTC. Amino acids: CASSLVHGPGEQYF.

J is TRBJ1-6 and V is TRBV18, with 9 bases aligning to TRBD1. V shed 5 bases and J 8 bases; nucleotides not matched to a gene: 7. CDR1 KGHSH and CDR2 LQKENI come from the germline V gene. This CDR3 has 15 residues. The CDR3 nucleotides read TGTGCCAGCTCATCCTCGACAGGGGGGGATTCACCCCTCCACTTT. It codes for CASSSSTGGDSPLHF.

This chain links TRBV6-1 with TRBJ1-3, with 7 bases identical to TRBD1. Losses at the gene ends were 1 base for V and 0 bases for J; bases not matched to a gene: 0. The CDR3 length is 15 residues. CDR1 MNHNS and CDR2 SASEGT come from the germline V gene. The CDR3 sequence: CASSEEGASGNTIYF. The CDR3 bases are TGTGCCAGCAGTGAAGAGGGGGCCTCTGGAAACACCATATATTTT.

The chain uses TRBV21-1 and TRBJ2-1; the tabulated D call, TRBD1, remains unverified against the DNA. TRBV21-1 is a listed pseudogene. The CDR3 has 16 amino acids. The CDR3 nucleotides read TGTGCCAGCAGCGATCCTTATCCCCCCTTTACAAATGAGCAGTTCTTC. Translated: CASSDPYPPFTNEQFF.

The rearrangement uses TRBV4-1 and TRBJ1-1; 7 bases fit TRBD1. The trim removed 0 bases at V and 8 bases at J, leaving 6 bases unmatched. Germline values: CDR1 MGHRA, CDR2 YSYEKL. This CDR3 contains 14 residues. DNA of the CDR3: TGCGCCAGCAGCCAAGATATCCAGGGGGAAGAAGCTTTCTTT. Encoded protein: CASSQDIQGEEAFF.

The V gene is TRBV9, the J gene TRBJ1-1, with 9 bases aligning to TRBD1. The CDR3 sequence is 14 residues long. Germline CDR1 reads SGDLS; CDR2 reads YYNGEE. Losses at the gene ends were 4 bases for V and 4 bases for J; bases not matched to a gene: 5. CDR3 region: CASSQTGGVTEAFF. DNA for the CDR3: TGTGCCAGCAGCCAGACAGGGGGAGTCACTGAAGCTTTCTTT.

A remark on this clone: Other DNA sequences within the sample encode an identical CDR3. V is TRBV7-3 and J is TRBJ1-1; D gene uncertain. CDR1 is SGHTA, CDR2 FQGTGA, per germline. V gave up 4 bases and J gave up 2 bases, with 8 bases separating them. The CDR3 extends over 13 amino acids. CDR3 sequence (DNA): TGTGCCAGCAGCTCCGGGTTAAACACTGAAGCTTTCTTT. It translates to CASSSGLNTEAFF.

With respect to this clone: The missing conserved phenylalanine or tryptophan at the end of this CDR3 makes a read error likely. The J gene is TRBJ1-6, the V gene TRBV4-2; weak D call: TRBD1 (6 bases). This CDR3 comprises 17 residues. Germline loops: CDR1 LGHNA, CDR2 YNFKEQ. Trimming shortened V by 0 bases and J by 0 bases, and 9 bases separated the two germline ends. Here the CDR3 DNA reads TGTGCCAGCAGCCAAGAGGACAGAAGCTCCTATAATTCACCCCTCCACCTT. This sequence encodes CASSQEDRSSYNSPLHL.

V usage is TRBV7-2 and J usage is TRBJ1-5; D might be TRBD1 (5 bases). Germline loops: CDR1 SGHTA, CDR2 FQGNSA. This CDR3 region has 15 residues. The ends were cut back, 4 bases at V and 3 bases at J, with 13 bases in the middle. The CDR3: CASSSDGADNQPQHF. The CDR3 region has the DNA TGTGCCAGCAGCTCCGATGGGGCGGACAATCAGCCCCAGCATTTT. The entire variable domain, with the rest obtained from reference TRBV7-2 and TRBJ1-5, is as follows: GAGVSQSPSNKVTEKGKDVELRCDPISGHTALYWYRQSLGQGLEFLIYFQGNSAPDKSGLPSDRFSAERTGGSVSTLTIQRTQQEDSAVYLCASSSDGADNQPQHFGDGTRLSIL.

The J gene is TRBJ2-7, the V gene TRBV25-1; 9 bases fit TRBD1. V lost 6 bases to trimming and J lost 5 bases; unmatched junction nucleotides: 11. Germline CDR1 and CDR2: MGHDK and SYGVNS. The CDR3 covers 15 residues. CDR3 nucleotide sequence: TGTGCCAGCAGCGAACAGGGACAGGGTAGGGACGAGCAGTACTTC. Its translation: CASSEQGQGRDEQYF.

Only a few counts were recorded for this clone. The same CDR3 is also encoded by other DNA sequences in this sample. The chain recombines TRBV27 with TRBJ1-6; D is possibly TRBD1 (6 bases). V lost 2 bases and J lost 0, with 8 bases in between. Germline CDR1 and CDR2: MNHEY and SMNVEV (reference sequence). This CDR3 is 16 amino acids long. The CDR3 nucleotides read TGTGCCAGCAGTTTACAGGGGAGCTCCTATAATTCACCCCTCCACTTT. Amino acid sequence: CASSLQGSSYNSPLHF.

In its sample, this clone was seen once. CDR3 nucleotides: TGTGCCAGCAGCTCAGGGCTATATAGCTCCTACAATGAGCAGTTCTTC. It is translated as CASSSGLYSSYNEQFF. The chain couples TRBV7-9 to TRBJ2-1, with a tentative D call TRBD1 (5 bases). V gave up 4 bases and J gave up 0 bases, with 13 bases separating them. Germline V lookup: CDR1 SEHNR, CDR2 FQNEAQ (reference sequence). The CDR3 covers 16 residues.

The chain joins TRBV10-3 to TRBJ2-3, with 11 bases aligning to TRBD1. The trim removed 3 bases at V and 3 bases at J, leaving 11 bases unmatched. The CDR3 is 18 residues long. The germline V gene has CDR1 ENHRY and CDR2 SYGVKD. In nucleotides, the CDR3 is TGTGCCATCAGTGACGACCGGGACAGGGGGTTGGGGACAGATACGCAGTATTTT. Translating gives CAISDDRDRGLGTDTQYF.

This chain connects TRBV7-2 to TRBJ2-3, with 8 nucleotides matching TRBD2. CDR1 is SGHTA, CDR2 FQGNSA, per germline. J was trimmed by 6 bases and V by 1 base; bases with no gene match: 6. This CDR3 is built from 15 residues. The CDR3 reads CASSLVGGGTDTQYF. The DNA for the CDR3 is TGTGCCAGCAGCTTAGTGGGCGGGGGGACCGATACGCAGTATTTT.

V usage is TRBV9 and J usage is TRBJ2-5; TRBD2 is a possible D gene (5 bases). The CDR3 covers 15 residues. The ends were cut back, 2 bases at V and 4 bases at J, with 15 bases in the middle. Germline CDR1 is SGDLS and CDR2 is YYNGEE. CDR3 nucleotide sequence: TGTGCCAGCAGCGTCTCATCTAGCCAAGGAGAGACCCAGTACTTC. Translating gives CASSVSSSQGETQYF. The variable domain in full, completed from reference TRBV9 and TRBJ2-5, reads DSGVTQTPKHLITATGQRVTLRCSPRSGDLSVYWYQQSLDQGLQFLIQYYNGEERAKGNILERFSAQQFPDLHSELNLSSLELGDSALYFCASSVSSSQGETQYFGPGTRLLVL.

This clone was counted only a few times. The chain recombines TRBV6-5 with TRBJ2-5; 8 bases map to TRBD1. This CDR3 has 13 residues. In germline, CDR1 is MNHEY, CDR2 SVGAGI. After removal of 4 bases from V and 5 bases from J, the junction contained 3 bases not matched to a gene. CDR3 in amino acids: CASSWTGSETQYF. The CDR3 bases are TGTGCCAGCAGTTGGACAGGGAGCGAGACCCAGTACTTC.

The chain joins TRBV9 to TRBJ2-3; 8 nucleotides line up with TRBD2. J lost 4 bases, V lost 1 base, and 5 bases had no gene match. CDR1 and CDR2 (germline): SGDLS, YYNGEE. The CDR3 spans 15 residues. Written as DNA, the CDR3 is TGTGCCAGCAGCGTAAGCGGGGGTGTCTCAGATACGCAGTATTTT. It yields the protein CASSVSGGVSDTQYF.

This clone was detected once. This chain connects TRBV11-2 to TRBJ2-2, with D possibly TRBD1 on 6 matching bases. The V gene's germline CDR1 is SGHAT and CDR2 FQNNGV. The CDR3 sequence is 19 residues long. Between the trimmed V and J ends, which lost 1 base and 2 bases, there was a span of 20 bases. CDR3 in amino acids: CASSLGVGLGALNTGELFF. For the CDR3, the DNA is TGTGCCAGCAGCTTAGGGGTTGGTCTGGGGGCATTAAACACCGGGGAGCTGTTTTTT.

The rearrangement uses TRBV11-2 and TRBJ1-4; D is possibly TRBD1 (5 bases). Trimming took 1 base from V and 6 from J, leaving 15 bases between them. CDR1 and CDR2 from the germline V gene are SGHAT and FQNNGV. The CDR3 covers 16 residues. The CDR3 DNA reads TGTGCCAGCAGCTTAGCTGTCCAGGGAGGGGATGAAAAACTGTTTTTT. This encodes CASSLAVQGGDEKLFF.

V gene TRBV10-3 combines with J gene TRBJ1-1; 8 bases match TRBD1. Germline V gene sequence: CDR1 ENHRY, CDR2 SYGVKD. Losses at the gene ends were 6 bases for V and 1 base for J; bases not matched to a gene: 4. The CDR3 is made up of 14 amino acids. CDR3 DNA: TGTGCCATCAGAACAGGGGGGGAGAACACTGAAGCTTTCTTT. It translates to CAIRTGGENTEAFF.

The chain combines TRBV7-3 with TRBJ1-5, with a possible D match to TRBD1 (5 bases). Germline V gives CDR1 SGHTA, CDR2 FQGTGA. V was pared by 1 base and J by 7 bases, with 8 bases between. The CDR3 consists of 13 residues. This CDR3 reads CASSLKGRQPQHF. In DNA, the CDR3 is TGTGCCAGCAGCTTAAAGGGGCGGCAGCCCCAGCATTTT.

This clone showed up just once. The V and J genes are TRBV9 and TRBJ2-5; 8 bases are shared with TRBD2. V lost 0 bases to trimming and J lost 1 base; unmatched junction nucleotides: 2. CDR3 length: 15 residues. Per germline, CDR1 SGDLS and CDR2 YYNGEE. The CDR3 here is CASSVEGLVQETQYF. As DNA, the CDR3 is TGTGCCAGCAGCGTAGAGGGACTAGTCCAAGAGACCCAGTACTTC.

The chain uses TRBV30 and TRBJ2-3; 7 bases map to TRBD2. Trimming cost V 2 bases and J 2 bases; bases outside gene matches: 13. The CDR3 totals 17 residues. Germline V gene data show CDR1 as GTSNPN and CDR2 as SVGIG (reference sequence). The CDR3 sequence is CAWSPTGRGVYTDTQYF. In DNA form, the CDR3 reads TGTGCCTGGAGTCCGACCGGCCGGGGGGTATACACAGATACGCAGTATTTT.

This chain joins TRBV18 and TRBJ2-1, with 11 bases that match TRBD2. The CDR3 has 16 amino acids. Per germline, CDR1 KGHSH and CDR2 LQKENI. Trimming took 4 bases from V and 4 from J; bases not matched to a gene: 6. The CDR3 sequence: CASSRASGGKYNEQFF. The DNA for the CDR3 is TGTGCCAGCTCACGGGCTAGCGGGGGGAAGTACAATGAGCAGTTCTTC.